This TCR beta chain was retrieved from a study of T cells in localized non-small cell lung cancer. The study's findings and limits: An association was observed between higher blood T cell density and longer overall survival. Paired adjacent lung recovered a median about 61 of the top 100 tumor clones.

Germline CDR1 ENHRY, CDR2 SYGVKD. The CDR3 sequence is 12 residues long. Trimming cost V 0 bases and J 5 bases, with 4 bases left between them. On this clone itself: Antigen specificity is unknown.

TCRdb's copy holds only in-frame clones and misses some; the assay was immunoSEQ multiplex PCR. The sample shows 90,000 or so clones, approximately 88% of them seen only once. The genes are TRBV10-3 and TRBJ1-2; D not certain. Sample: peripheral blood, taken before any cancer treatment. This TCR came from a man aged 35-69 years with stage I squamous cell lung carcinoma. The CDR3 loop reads CAISESLYGYTF. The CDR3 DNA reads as TGTGCCATCAGTGAGTCTCTTTATGGCTACACCTTC.